What follows is one T cell receptor (beta chain) and its context. This sample was taken from a study of blood T cell repertoires in COVID-19. Overall study context: Donors in the United States, Italy and Spain gave samples during acute or convalescent COVID-19. The analysed material was cDNA or gDNA that came from T cells, B-cell-depleted T cells, or PBMCs.

Followed longitudinally, the Seattle patients had been enrolled during active infection. In the source study's methods: Reference gene primer amplification gave nucleated cell count estimates. Clones were read by immunoSEQ multiplex PCR, and TCRdb kept only the in-frame ones, dropping some. The V and J calls and clone size come from that table; D and trimming were worked out from the DNA. This sample has over 450,000 clones, with 85% to 90% found just once. Trimming pared 4 bases from V and 1 base from J, leaving 11 bases between. The germline V gene encodes CDR1 SGDLS and CDR2 YYNGEE. The CDR3 has 14 amino acids.

The receptor's source is a man aged 18 to 30 with COVID-19, enrolled during active disease. The chain has TRBV9 and TRBJ2-5; possibly TRBD1 for D (6 bases). Sequencing used peripheral blood. The CDR3, as DNA: TGTGCCAGCAGCCCCGGGACACCCCAAGAGACCCAGTACTTC. Its protein is CASSPGTPQETQYF.